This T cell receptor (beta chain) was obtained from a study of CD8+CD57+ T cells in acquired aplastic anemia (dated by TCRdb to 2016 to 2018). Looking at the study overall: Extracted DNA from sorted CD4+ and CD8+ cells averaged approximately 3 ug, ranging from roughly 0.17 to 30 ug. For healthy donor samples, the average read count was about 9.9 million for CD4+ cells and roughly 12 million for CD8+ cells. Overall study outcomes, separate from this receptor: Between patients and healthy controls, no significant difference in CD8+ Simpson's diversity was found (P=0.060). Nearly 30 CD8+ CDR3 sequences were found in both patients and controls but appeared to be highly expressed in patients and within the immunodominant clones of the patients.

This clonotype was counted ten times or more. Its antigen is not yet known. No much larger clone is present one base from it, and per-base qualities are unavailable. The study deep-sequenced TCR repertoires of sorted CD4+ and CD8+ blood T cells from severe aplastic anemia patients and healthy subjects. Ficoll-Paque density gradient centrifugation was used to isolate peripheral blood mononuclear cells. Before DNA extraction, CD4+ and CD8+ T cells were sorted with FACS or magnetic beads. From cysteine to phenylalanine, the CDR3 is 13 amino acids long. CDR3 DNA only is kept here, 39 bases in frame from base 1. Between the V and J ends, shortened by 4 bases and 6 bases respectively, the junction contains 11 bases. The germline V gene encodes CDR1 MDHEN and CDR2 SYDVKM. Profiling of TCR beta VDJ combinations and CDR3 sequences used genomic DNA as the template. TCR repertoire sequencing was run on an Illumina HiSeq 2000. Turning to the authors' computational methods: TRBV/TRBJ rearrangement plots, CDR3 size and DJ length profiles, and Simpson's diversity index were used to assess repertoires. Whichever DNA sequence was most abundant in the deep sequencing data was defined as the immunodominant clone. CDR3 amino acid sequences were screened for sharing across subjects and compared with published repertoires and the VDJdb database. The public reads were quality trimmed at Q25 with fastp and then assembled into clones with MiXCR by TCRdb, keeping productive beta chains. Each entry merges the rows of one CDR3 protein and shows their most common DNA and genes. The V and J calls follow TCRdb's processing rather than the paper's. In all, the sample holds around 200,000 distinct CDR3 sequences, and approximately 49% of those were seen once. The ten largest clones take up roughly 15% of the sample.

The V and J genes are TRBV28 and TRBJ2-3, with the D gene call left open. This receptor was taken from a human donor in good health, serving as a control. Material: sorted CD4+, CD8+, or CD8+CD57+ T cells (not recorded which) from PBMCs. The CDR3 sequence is CASSSGGIDTQYF. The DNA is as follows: TGTGCCAGCAGTTCTGGTGGAATTGATACGCAGTATTTT.